The next 9 T cell receptor beta chains were all read from a single sample in a study of T-cell memory formation after mild COVID-19. A single record per CDR3 protein comes from TCRdb applying MiXCR to the 5' RACE reads. The top ten hold around 12% of the sample, which has hundreds of thousands of distinct CDR3 sequences, about 23% seen once. Sequences were obtained from PBMCs or a T cell subset sorted from them (not recorded which). Source of these receptors: an adult woman who had mild COVID-19 (a few samples of this study predate the infection). Cell type and time point are not known.

The rearrangement links TRBV15 to TRBJ2-3; weak D call: TRBD1 (6 bases). V was cut by 7 bases and J by 3 bases, with 26 bases left in between. Germline V gives CDR1 LNHNV, CDR2 YYDKDF (reference sequence). This CDR3 spans 18 amino acids. DNA of the CDR3: TGTGCCACCACTAGTCCCATACGGGACAAAGAATCAACAGATACGCAGTATTTT. Amino acid sequence: CATTSPIRDKESTDTQYF.

The chain combines TRBV29-1 with TRBJ1-5; D gene unclear. Per germline, CDR1 SQVTM and CDR2 ANQGSEA. Trimming pared 5 bases from V and 2 bases from J, leaving 10 bases between. This CDR3 has 13 residues. The CDR3 region is CSVRGDGNQPQHF. DNA of the CDR3: TGCAGCGTTCGGGGTGACGGCAATCAGCCCCAGCATTTT.

This chain connects TRBV12-3 or TRBV12-4 to TRBJ1-4; tentatively, D is TRBD1 (5 bases). Trimming shortened V by 3 bases and J by 7 bases, and 12 bases separated the two germline ends. This CDR3 contains 14 residues. The CDR3 nucleotides read TGTGCCAGCAGTTTGTACGGGGGAACTGAAAAACTGTTTTTT. Protein: CASSLYGGTEKLFF.

This clonotype was seen a handful of times. The chain joins TRBV27 to TRBJ2-5; 8 positions agree with TRBD1. From germline, CDR1 is MNHEY and CDR2 SMNVEV (reference sequence). The CDR3 has 14 residues. Unmatched junction bases numbered 5, after V lost 3 bases and J lost 5 bases. This CDR3 is CASSFDRGSETQYF. Written as DNA, the CDR3 is TGTGCCAGCAGTTTCGACAGGGGCTCGGAGACCCAGTACTTC.

This clonotype appeared a few times. The rearrangement uses TRBV5-4 and TRBJ2-2, with D perhaps TRBD1 (6 bases). The germline V and J ends were trimmed by 4 bases and 9 bases, with 16 bases remaining between them. The CDR3 is 14 residues long. Per the germline V gene, CDR1 is SGHNT and CDR2 is YYREEE (reference sequence). CDR3 residues: CASSREGQGRELFF. DNA of the CDR3: TGTGCCAGCAGCCGAGAGGGGCAGGGGAGGGAGCTGTTTTTT.

The chain recombines TRBV20-1 with TRBJ2-3; 12 nucleotides agree with TRBD2. The ends lost 2 bases at V and 6 bases at J; junction bases unmatched: 3. CDR1 and CDR2 (germline): DFQATT, SNEGSKA (reference sequence). The CDR3 length is 14 residues. Here the CDR3 DNA reads TGCAGTGCTAGAAGGACTAGCGGGGTGGATACGCAGTATTTT. It encodes CSARRTSGVDTQYF.

V is TRBV5-4 and J is TRBJ1-1; no clear D gene. V shed 4 bases and J shed 0 bases, with 10 bases lying between them. In germline, CDR1 is SGHNT, CDR2 YYREEE (reference sequence). The CDR3 has 14 amino acids. CDR3 protein: CASSRDTVNTEAFF. CDR3 DNA sequence: TGTGCCAGCAGCCGTGACACCGTGAACACTGAAGCTTTCTTT.

This clonotype was counted between two and nine times. V and J are TRBV7-9 and TRBJ1-2; D unresolved. The CDR3 contains 14 residues. Germline loops: CDR1 SEHNR, CDR2 FQNEAQ (reference sequence). Trimming removed 1 base at V and 2 bases at J, with 8 bases between. This CDR3 reads CASSLDSLNYGYTF. The CDR3 DNA sequence: TGTGCCAGCAGCTTAGATTCATTAAACTATGGCTACACCTTC. The variable domain in full, completed from reference TRBV7-9 and TRBJ1-2, reads DTGVSQNPRHKITKRGQNVTFRCDPISEHNRLYWYRQTLGQGPEFLTYFQNEAQLEKSRLLSDRFSAERPKGSFSTLEIQRTEQGDSAMYLCASSLDSLNYGYTFGSGTRLTVV.

The CDR3 region is CASSSEMGTHSYEQYF. The CDR3, as DNA: TGTGCCAGCAGCTCCGAAATGGGGACCCACTCCTACGAGCAGTACTTC. This rearrangement joins TRBV7-9 to TRBJ2-7; D is tentatively TRBD1 or TRBD2 (5 bases each). The CDR3 totals 16 residues. V lost 4 bases and J lost 0, with 16 bases in between. Looked up from germline, CDR1 is SEHNR and CDR2 is FQNEAQ (reference sequence).